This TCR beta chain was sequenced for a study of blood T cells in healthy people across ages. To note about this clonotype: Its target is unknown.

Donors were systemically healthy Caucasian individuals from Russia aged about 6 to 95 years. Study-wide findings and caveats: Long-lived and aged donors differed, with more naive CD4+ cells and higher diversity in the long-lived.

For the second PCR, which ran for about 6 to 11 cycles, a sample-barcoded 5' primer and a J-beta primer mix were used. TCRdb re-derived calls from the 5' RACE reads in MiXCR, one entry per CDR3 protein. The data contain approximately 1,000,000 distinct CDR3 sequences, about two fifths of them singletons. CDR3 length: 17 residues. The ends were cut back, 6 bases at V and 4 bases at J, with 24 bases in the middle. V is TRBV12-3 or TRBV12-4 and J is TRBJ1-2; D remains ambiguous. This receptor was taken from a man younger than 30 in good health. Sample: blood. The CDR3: CASSSRTETISRYGYTF. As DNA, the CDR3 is TGTGCCAGCAGCTCCCGTACAGAAACCATTTCCCGCTATGGCTACACCTTC.